Below, 32 T cell receptor beta chains from the same sample are listed, as sequenced in a study of cytomegalovirus exposure and HLA in healthy donors. In the PCR, 60 Vbeta and 13 Jbeta primers were used. Only in-frame clones appear in the TCRdb table, and some are missing; sequencing was by immunoSEQ multiplex PCR. The sample has over 150,000 clones, roughly 85% seen once. Source material: PBMCs. The source is a man between 35 and 55 years old in good health and CMV-seronegative.

CDR3 in DNA: TGTGCCAGCAGCTTAGCCAGGGCGGGAGAGGTGTACTTC. Translation: CASSLARAGEVYF. The chain uses TRBV11-2 and TRBJ2-7, with 7 nucleotides matching TRBD2. CDR3 length: 13 residues. Losses at the gene ends were 1 base for V and 12 bases for J; bases not matched to a gene: 9. The V gene's germline CDR1 is SGHAT and CDR2 FQNNGV.

The CDR3 DNA is TGTGCCAGCAGTTACTCGACAGGGAAGGGGACTGAAGCTTTCTTT. Protein sequence: CASSYSTGKGTEAFF. V gene TRBV6-5 combines with J gene TRBJ1-1; 7 nucleotides align to TRBD1. CDR1 MNHEY and CDR2 SVGAGI come from the germline V gene. J lost 5 bases, V lost 0 bases, and 6 bases had no gene match. The CDR3 sequence is 15 residues long.

This chain links TRBV15 with TRBJ2-7; the match to TRBD2 covers 7 bases. Losses at the gene ends were 5 bases for V and 6 bases for J; bases not matched to a gene: 4. CDR1 and CDR2 from the germline V gene are LNHNV and YYDKDF (reference sequence). The CDR3 has 12 amino acids. The CDR3 nucleotides read TGTGCCACCAGCGGGGAGGGTCGCGAGCAGTACTTC. This sequence encodes CATSGEGREQYF.

This clone was recorded once. The V and J genes are TRBV15 and TRBJ2-3, with 7 bases lining up with TRBD2. The germline gives CDR1 LNHNV, CDR2 YYDKDF (reference sequence). CDR3 length: 15 amino acids. The junction had 8 bases not matched to a gene; V was cut back by 0 bases and J by 8 bases. CDR3 region: CATSREAGVGGTQYF. CDR3 DNA sequence: TGTGCCACCAGCAGAGAGGCGGGAGTGGGAGGTACGCAGTATTTT.

V and J are TRBV6-1 and TRBJ2-5; D possibly corresponds to TRBD1 (5 bases). Per germline, CDR1 MNHNS and CDR2 SASEGT. V lost 8 bases to trimming and J lost 5 bases, with 21 bases between them. The CDR3 runs to 15 residues. In nucleotides, the CDR3 is TGTGCCAGCCGGCGCAGGGCCATACGCGAGGAGACCCAGTACTTC. Protein sequence: CASRRRAIREETQYF.

The chain employs TRBV5-4 and TRBJ2-3; 10 nucleotides agree with TRBD2. Unmatched junction bases numbered 2, after V lost 3 bases and J lost 1 base. Germline lookup yields CDR1 SGHNT and CDR2 YYREEE (reference sequence). This CDR3 is built from 15 residues. CDR3 bases: TGTGCCAGCAGCTCGACTAGCGGGCGCACAGATACGCAGTATTTT. This translates into CASSSTSGRTDTQYF.

A note on this clone: One junction end does not reproduce the germline sequence, and a read error may be involved. This chain links TRBV4-1 with TRBJ1-5; D is ambiguous. CDR1 is MGHRA and CDR2 is YSYEKL in the germline V gene. The CDR3 covers 13 residues. The CDR3: CASSQVSYQPQHF. The CDR3, as DNA: TGCGCCAGCAGCCAAGTTAGCTATCAGCCCCAGCATTTT.

This chain uses TRBV6-5 with TRBJ1-1; 8 nucleotides line up with TRBD1. This CDR3 has 15 amino acids. Germline trimming cut 7 bases from V and 0 bases from J; bases unmatched to any gene: 7. CDR1 and CDR2 (germline): MNHEY, SVGAGI. This chain's CDR3 is CASNHRGKVNTEAFF. The CDR3 nucleotides are TGTGCCAGCAACCACAGGGGGAAGGTGAACACTGAAGCTTTCTTT.

V is TRBV30 and J is TRBJ2-5, with 7 nucleotides matching TRBD2. CDR3 size: 13 residues. Germline V gene lookup returns CDR1 GTSNPN and CDR2 SVGIG (reference sequence). After removal of 0 bases from V and 5 bases from J, the junction contained 3 bases not matched to a gene. The CDR3 coding sequence is TGTGCCTGGAGTGTATGGGGAGGGGAGACCCAGTACTTC. Translated, it gives CAWSVWGGETQYF.

The sample holds a few counts of this clone. The V and J genes are TRBV9 and TRBJ2-1; no clear D gene. CDR1 SGDLS and CDR2 YYNGEE come from the germline V gene. The V and J ends lost 0 bases and 10 bases respectively, with 8 bases between them. This CDR3 has 12 amino acids. The CDR3 sequence: CASSVVNGEQFF. The DNA of the CDR3 is TGTGCCAGCAGCGTAGTTAACGGGGAGCAGTTCTTC.

This clone showed up just a few times. One end of the junction does not line up with germline, which may come from a read error. V gene TRBV30 combines with J gene TRBJ2-6; 8 bases are shared with TRBD1. CDR1 and CDR2 (germline): GTSNPN, SVGIG (reference sequence). This CDR3 region has 18 residues. The CDR3 region has the DNA TGTGCCTGGAACCGACAGGGGTCTTGGAGTACTGGGGCCAACGGCCTGACTTTC. Amino acids: CAWNRQGSWSTGANGLTF.

The rearrangement uses TRBV18 and TRBJ1-5; maybe TRBD1 (5 bases). CDR3 length: 16 amino acids. Germline CDR1 and CDR2: KGHSH and LQKENI. V was trimmed by 6 bases and J by 1 base, leaving 16 bases between them. The CDR3 loop reads CASSTGGRGSNQPQHF. CDR3 in DNA: TGTGCCAGCTCGACTGGGGGGAGAGGGAGCAATCAGCCCCAGCATTTT.

The CDR3 DNA sequence: TGCGCCAGCAGCTCGCTGGGGGGGAACACTGAAGCTTTCTTT. This gives the protein CASSSLGGNTEAFF. The chain recombines TRBV5-1 with TRBJ1-1, with D possibly TRBD1 on 5 matching bases. In germline, CDR1 is SGHRS, CDR2 YFSETQ. The CDR3 sequence is 14 residues long. Trimming stripped 3 bases from V and 1 base from J, with 10 bases between.

The rearrangement joins TRBV18 to TRBJ1-1, with D possibly matching TRBD1 (5 bases). V dropped 6 bases and J dropped 3 bases, with 14 bases sitting between them. The CDR3 loop spans 14 amino acids. Per germline, CDR1 KGHSH and CDR2 LQKENI. CDR3 DNA: TGTGCCAGCTCTGCGGGGGTACTGGACACTGAAGCTTTCTTT. Amino acids: CASSAGVLDTEAFF.

The rearrangement links TRBV27 to TRBJ2-7; perhaps TRBD2 as D (5 bases). The CDR3 runs to 15 residues. CDR1 and CDR2 from the germline V gene are MNHEY and SMNVEV (reference sequence). Trimming took 6 bases from V and 4 from J, leaving 19 bases between them. CDR3 in DNA: TGTGCCAGCAGAAAGTCCCCGGCGAGGGATTACGAGCAGTACTTC. It is translated as CASRKSPARDYEQYF.

The chain carries TRBV30 and TRBJ2-4, with D maybe TRBD2 (6 bases). Germline loops: CDR1 GTSNPN, CDR2 SVGIG (reference sequence). The CDR3 covers 13 residues. V was clipped by 4 bases and J by 1 base, with 8 bases between them. The chain's CDR3 is CAWMAGAKNIQYF. CDR3 nucleotide sequence: TGTGCCTGGATGGCGGGGGCCAAAAACATTCAGTACTTC.

This clone was seen only a few times. The chain links TRBV10-3 to TRBJ1-2, with D uncertain. Trimming cost V 3 bases and J 6 bases, with 11 bases left between them. Germline CDR1 ENHRY, CDR2 SYGVKD. The CDR3 spans 13 residues. The CDR3 spells CAISDRQVHGYTF. CDR3 coding DNA: TGTGCCATCAGTGATCGGCAGGTCCATGGCTACACCTTC.

The V and J genes are TRBV30 and TRBJ2-3; TRBD1 agrees at 7 bases. The CDR3 consists of 13 residues. Trimming took 1 base from V and 10 from J; bases not matched to a gene: 8. Germline CDR1 reads GTSNPN; CDR2 reads SVGIG (reference sequence). In DNA form, the CDR3 reads TGTGCCTGGAGTGCTACAGGGGAGTGGGCGCAGTATTTT. Translation gives CAWSATGEWAQYF.

The J gene is TRBJ2-1, the V gene TRBV30; 7 positions agree with TRBD2. After removal of 5 bases from V and 3 bases from J, the junction contained 1 base not matched to a gene. Per the germline V gene, CDR1 is GTSNPN and CDR2 is SVGIG (reference sequence). The CDR3 sequence is 12 residues long. CDR3 nucleotide sequence: TGTGCCTGGTCTAGCGGCTACAATGAGCAGTTCTTC. This encodes CAWSSGYNEQFF.

This clone was seen just once. V gene TRBV4-1 combines with J gene TRBJ2-5, with D perhaps TRBD2 (6 bases). Germline loops: CDR1 MGHRA, CDR2 YSYEKL. Trimming shortened V by 0 bases and J by 4 bases, and 12 bases separated the two germline ends. This CDR3 comprises 15 residues. The CDR3, as DNA: TGCGCCAGCAGCCAAGATCCGGGAGTAGGAGAGACCCAGTACTTC. Amino acid sequence: CASSQDPGVGETQYF.

This clone was found a few times. The chain employs TRBV6-6 and TRBJ1-5; D call uncertain. CDR1 is MNHNY, CDR2 SVGAGI, per germline (reference sequence). The germline V and J ends were trimmed by 2 bases and 2 bases, with 7 bases remaining between them. The CDR3 covers 14 residues. The DNA of the CDR3 is TGTGCCAGCAGTTACATGGGAGGCAATCAGCCCCAGCATTTT. It yields the protein CASSYMGGNQPQHF.

The V call is TRBV6-5, the J call TRBJ2-7; TRBD2 agrees at 7 bases. The CDR3 is made up of 13 amino acids. Germline lookup yields CDR1 MNHEY and CDR2 SVGAGI. V lost 5 bases and J lost 3; bases outside the gene matches: 4. CDR3 residues: CASSQTSNYEQYF. CDR3 DNA sequence: TGTGCCAGCAGTCAGACTAGCAACTACGAGCAGTACTTC.

The rearrangement joins TRBV28 to TRBJ1-3; a possible D gene is TRBD1 (5 bases). The germline V gene has CDR1 MDHEN and CDR2 SYDVKM. The V end was cut by 2 bases, the J end by 1 base, with 9 bases between. This CDR3 region has 15 residues. Written as DNA, the CDR3 is TGTGCCAGCAGTTTACTCGCAGGGTCTGGAAACACCATATATTTT. It translates to CASSLLAGSGNTIYF.

The chain carries TRBV6-5 and TRBJ1-4; D is unresolved. The CDR3 spans 13 residues. Germline CDR1 reads MNHEY; CDR2 reads SVGAGI. Trimming left V 5 bases short and J 5 bases short, with 9 bases between. In DNA, the CDR3 is TGTGCCAGCAGTAGGTCAGGCAATGAAAAACTGTTTTTT. Its translation is CASSRSGNEKLFF.

In this sample, this clone turned up a few times. The rearrangement uses TRBV7-2 and TRBJ2-6; no definite D call. V was trimmed by 5 bases and J by 0 bases, leaving 8 bases between them. This CDR3 region has 15 residues. Germline CDR1 reads SGHTA; CDR2 reads FQGNSA. The chain's CDR3 is CASSPNFSGANVLTF. The CDR3 DNA is TGTGCCAGCAGCCCTAACTTCTCTGGGGCCAACGTCCTGACTTTC.

This sequence joins TRBV28 and TRBJ2-3, with a weak D call TRBD1 (6 bases). Germline values: CDR1 MDHEN, CDR2 SYDVKM. Deletions cut 6 bases from V and 2 bases from J, with 15 bases between. The length of the CDR3 is 15 residues. CDR3 sequence reads: CASSSGTPITDTQYF. In nucleotides, the CDR3 is TGTGCCAGCAGCTCCGGGACACCTATCACAGATACGCAGTATTTT.

V gene TRBV19 combines with J gene TRBJ1-5; possibly TRBD1 for D (6 bases). CDR3 length equals 21 residues. With 6 bases removed from V and 0 bases from J, the gap between germline ends came to 30 bases. CDR1 and CDR2 (germline): LNHDA, SQIVND (reference sequence). Here the CDR3 DNA reads TGTGCCAGTAGCCGGGCGCCCCCCGGAACCCGACAGGCTTATAGCAATCAGCCCCAGCATTTT. Protein sequence: CASSRAPPGTRQAYSNQPQHF.

This chain uses TRBV7-9 with TRBJ2-7; TRBD1 agrees at 8 bases. This CDR3 has 15 residues. The V and J ends lost 5 bases and 6 bases, in that order; junction bases with no gene match: 12. CDR1 SEHNR and CDR2 FQNEAQ come from the germline V gene (reference sequence). DNA of the CDR3: TGTGCCAGCAGCAGGGACAGGCTGTTGGGGGCCGAGCAGTACTTC. Its protein is CASSRDRLLGAEQYF.

V and J are TRBV6-1 and TRBJ2-2, with 9 bases matching TRBD2. The V segment lost 5 bases and the J segment 5 bases; nucleotides outside the gene matches: 0. Germline V gene data show CDR1 as MNHNS and CDR2 as SASEGT. This CDR3 region has 13 residues. The CDR3 region has the DNA TGTGCCAGCAGTCTAGCGGGAACCGGGGAGCTGTTTTTT. Protein product: CASSLAGTGELFF.

This sequence joins TRBV6-5 and TRBJ1-5; D is possibly TRBD1 (6 bases). V was trimmed by 4 bases and J by 4 bases, leaving 8 bases between them. This CDR3 comprises 13 residues. Germline lookup yields CDR1 MNHEY and CDR2 SVGAGI. The CDR3 sequence is CASSSTGNQPQHF. In DNA form, the CDR3 reads TGTGCCAGCAGTTCCACAGGGAATCAGCCCCAGCATTTT.

This chain joins TRBV5-5 and TRBJ2-5; TRBD1 matches at 9 bases. With V trimmed by 3 bases and J by 5 bases, 17 bases remained unmatched. The CDR3 is made up of 18 amino acids. The germline gives CDR1 SGHKS, CDR2 YYEKEE (reference sequence). DNA of the CDR3: TGTGCCAGCAGCTCAACCTACCGGGACAGGGTAGTTGGGGAGACCCAGTACTTC. This encodes CASSSTYRDRVVGETQYF.

V and J are TRBV9 and TRBJ2-5, with 12 bases that match TRBD2. Per germline, CDR1 SGDLS and CDR2 YYNGEE. The CDR3 covers 15 residues. V trimming: 8 bases; J trimming: 2 bases; junction bases outside the gene matches: 7. The CDR3 here is CASSFGTSGQETQYF. The CDR3 coding sequence is TGTGCCAGTTCCTTCGGGACTAGCGGGCAAGAGACCCAGTACTTC.